This T cell receptor (beta chain) was sequenced during a study of cytomegalovirus exposure and HLA in healthy donors. This clone has just one count. Germline CDR1 is SNHLY and CDR2 is FYNNEI. Trimming cost V 4 bases and J 5 bases; bases outside gene matches: 1. The CDR3 length is 12 residues. This PCR relied on a set of 60 Vbeta primers and 13 Jbeta primers. Clones were sequenced by immunoSEQ multiplex PCR, and TCRdb holds only the in-frame ones, with some missing. The table lists 200,000 to 250,000 clones, over 60% of them singletons. Sequenced sample: PBMCs. The rearrangement joins TRBV2 to TRBJ2-5; 7 nucleotides agree with TRBD2. The sequence was collected from a man younger than 35 in good health and CMV-seronegative. The CDR3 reads CASSGEGETQYF. The CDR3 bases are TGTGCCAGCAGTGGGGAGGGGGAGACCCAGTACTTC.